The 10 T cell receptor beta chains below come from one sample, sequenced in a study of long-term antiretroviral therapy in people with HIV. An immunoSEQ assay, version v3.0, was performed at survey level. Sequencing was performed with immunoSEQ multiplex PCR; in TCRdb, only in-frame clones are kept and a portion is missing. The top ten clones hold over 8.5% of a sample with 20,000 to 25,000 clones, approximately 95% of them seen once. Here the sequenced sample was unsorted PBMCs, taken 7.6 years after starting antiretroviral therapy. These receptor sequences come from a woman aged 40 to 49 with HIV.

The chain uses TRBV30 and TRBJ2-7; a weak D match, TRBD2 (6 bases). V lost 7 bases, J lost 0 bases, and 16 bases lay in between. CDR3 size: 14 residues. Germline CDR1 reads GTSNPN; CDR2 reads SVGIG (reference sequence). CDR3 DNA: TGTGCCTCGTCTTTGGGGGGAAGCTCCTACGAGCAGTACTTC. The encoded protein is CASSLGGSSYEQYF.

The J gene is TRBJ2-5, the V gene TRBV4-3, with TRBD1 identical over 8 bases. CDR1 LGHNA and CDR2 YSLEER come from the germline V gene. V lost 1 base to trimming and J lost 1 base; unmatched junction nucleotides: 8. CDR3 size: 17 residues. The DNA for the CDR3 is TGCGCCAGCAGCCAAGGTCCAGGGGGCGAGGTCCAAGAGACCCAGTACTTC. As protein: CASSQGPGGEVQETQYF.

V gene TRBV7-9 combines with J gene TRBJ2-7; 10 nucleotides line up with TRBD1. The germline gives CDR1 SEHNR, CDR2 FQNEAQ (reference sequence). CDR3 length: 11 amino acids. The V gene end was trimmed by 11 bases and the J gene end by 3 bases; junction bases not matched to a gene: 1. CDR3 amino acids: CAWTGGYEQYF. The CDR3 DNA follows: TGTGCCTGGACAGGGGGCTACGAGCAGTACTTC.

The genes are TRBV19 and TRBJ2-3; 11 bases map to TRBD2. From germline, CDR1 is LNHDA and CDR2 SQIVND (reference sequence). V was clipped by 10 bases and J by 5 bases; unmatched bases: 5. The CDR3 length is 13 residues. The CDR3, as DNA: TGTGCCATCCAGACTAGCGGGGTAGATACGCAGTATTTT. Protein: CAIQTSGVDTQYF.

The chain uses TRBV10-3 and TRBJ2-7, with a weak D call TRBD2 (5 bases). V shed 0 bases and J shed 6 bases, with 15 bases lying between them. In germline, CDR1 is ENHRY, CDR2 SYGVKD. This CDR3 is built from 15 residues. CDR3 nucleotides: TGTGCCATCAGTGAGTCGACGATTTCCCGGGGCGAGCAGTACTTC. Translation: CAISESTISRGEQYF.

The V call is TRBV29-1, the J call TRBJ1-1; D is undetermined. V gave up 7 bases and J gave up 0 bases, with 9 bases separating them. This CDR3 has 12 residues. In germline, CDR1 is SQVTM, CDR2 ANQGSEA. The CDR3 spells CSAMDLNTEAFF. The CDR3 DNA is TGCAGCGCCATGGACCTGAACACTGAAGCTTTCTTT. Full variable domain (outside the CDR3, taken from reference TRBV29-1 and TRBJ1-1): SAVISQKPSRDICQRGTSLTIQCQVDSQVTMMFWYRQQPGQSLTLIATANQGSEATYESGFVIDKFPISRPNLTFSTLTVSNMSPEDSSIYLCSAMDLNTEAFFGQGTRLTVV.

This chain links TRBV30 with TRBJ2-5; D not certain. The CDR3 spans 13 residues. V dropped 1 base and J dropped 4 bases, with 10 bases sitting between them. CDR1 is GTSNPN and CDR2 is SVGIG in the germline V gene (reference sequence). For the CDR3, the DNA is TGTGCCTGGAGTGGGCCAGCTCCAGAGACCCAGTACTTC. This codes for CAWSGPAPETQYF.

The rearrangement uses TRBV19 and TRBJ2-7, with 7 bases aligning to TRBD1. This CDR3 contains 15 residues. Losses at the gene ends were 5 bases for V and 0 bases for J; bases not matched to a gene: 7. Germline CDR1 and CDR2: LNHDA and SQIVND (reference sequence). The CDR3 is CASSGIDRASYEQYF. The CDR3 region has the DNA TGTGCCAGTAGTGGAATCGACAGGGCCTCCTACGAGCAGTACTTC.

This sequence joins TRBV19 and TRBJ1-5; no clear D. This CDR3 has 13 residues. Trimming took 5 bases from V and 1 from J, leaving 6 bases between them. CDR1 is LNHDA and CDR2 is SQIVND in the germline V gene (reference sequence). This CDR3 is CASSRMSNQPQHF. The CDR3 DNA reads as TGTGCCAGTAGTCGGATGAGCAATCAGCCCCAGCATTTT.

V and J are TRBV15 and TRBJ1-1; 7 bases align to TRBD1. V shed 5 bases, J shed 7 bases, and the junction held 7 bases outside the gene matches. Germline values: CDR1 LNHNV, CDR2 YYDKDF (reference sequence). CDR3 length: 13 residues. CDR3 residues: CATSQGTDREAFF. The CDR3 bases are TGTGCCACCAGCCAAGGGACAGACCGTGAAGCTTTCTTT.